This T cell receptor (beta chain) is drawn from a study of ipilimumab plus nivolumab after autologous stem cell transplantation. V lost 6 bases, J lost 2 bases, and 9 bases stayed unmatched. The CDR3 contains 16 residues. CDR1 and CDR2 (germline): SNHLY, FYNNEI. Profiled with immunoSEQ multiplex PCR; TCRdb holds only in-frame clones, not every one. The profile shows fewer than 30,000 clones, more than 70% of them singletons. Checkpoint therapy with ipilimumab 1 mg/kg began 14 to 28 days after transplant. V and J are TRBV2 and TRBJ2-5, with 10 bases lining up with TRBD2. Material: PBMCs, obtained in a trial of ipilimumab plus nivolumab as post-transplant consolidation. This sequence was found in a male donor with diffuse large B-cell lymphoma. The DNA for the CDR3 is TGTGCCAGCAGGGAAAGGACTAGCGGATTTCAAGAGACCCAGTACTTC. This sequence encodes CASRERTSGFQETQYF.